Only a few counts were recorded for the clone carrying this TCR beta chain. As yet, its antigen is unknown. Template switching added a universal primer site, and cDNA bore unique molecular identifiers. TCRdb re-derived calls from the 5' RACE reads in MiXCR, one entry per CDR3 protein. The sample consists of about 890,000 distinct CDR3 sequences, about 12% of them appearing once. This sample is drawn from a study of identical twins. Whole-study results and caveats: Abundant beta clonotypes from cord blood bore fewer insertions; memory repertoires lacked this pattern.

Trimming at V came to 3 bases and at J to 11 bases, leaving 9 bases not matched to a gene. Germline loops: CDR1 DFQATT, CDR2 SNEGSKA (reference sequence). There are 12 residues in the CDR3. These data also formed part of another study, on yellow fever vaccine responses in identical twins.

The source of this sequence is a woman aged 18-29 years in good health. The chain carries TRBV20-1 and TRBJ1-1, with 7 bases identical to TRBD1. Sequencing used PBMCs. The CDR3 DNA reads TGCAGTGCTAGGCGGGACAGCACCTGGGCTTTCTTT. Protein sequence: CSARRDSTWAFF.